Below are 13 T cell receptor beta chains sequenced from a single sample in a study of PD-1 blockade in classical Hodgkin lymphoma. Repertoires were generated with immunoSEQ multiplex PCR, while TCRdb's copy carries only in-frame clones and drops some. Here the sample spans under 100,000 clones, approximately 83% being singletons. Every single patient, without exception, relapsed after autologous stem cell transplantation, and brentuximab vedotin exposure varied. Source: peripheral blood mononuclear cells (PBMCs), taken at baseline. The origin of the receptors is a human donor with classical Hodgkin lymphoma.

This chain joins TRBV13 and TRBJ2-2; D unclear. Germline V lookup: CDR1 PRHDT, CDR2 FYEKMQ (reference sequence). V was pared by 5 bases and J by 0 bases, with 13 bases between. The CDR3 runs 16 residues. The CDR3 DNA sequence: TGTGCCAGCAGCCGGGCGAGGTACTCGAACACCGGGGAGCTGTTTTTT. It is translated as CASSRARYSNTGELFF. The variable domain in full, with the rest retrieved from reference TRBV13 and TRBJ2-2, is AAGVIQSPRHLIKEKRETATLKCYPIPRHDTVYWYQQGPGQDPQFLISFYEKMQSDKGSIPDRFSAQQFSDYHSELNMSSLELGDSALYFCASSRARYSNTGELFFGEGSRLTVL.

V gene TRBV6-5 combines with J gene TRBJ2-1, with unresolved D. V lost 0 bases, J lost 6 bases, and 9 bases lay in between. Germline values: CDR1 MNHEY, CDR2 SVGAGI. The CDR3 contains 14 residues. The CDR3: CASSYSYGGNEQFF. For the CDR3, the DNA is TGTGCCAGCAGTTACTCCTATGGTGGCAATGAGCAGTTCTTC.

The J gene is TRBJ2-1, the V gene TRBV11-2; 7 positions match TRBD2. There are 13 residues in the CDR3. Germline CDR1 SGHAT, CDR2 FQNNGV. After removal of 2 bases from V and 9 bases from J, the junction contained 4 bases not matched to a gene. This chain's CDR3 is CASSLPVAGEQFF. CDR3 bases: TGTGCCAGCAGCTTACCGGTAGCGGGTGAGCAGTTCTTC.

The J gene is TRBJ1-1, the V gene TRBV30, with no clear D. The CDR3 contains 13 residues. Germline-derived CDR1 and CDR2 are GTSNPN and SVGIG (reference sequence). V was clipped by 4 bases and J by 4 bases, with 13 bases between them. The CDR3 DNA follows: TGTGCCTGGACGTATCAAAGCGGCACTGAAGCTTTCTTT. Its translation: CAWTYQSGTEAFF.

V gene TRBV5-1 combines with J gene TRBJ2-1, with 13 bases identical to TRBD2. The V segment lost 1 base and the J segment 5 bases; nucleotides outside the gene matches: 3. CDR1 and CDR2 from the germline V gene are SGHRS and YFSETQ. The CDR3 runs to 16 residues. As DNA, the CDR3 is TGCGCCAGCAGCTTGTGGGGGACTAGCGGGAACAATGAGCAGTTCTTC. It encodes CASSLWGTSGNNEQFF. The full variable domain, in which reference TRBV5-1 and TRBJ2-1 provide the parts outside the CDR3, is KAGVTQTPRYLIKTRGQQVTLSCSPISGHRSVSWYQQTPGQGLQFLFEYFSETQRNKGNFPGRFSGRQFSNSRSEMNVSTLELGDSALYLCASSLWGTSGNNEQFFGPGTRLTVL.

A few counts support this clone. This chain connects TRBV7-8 to TRBJ1-5; TRBD1 agrees at 9 bases. The CDR3 covers 14 residues. V trimming: 2 bases; J trimming: 5 bases; junction bases outside the gene matches: 1. Per the germline V gene, CDR1 is SGHVS and CDR2 is FQNEAQ. CDR3 amino acids: CASSLRQGDQPQHF. CDR3 coding DNA: TGTGCCAGCAGCTTACGACAGGGGGATCAGCCCCAGCATTTT.

The V and J genes are TRBV5-4 and TRBJ2-2; 9 bases align to TRBD1. V shed 0 bases, J shed 6 bases, and the junction held 9 bases outside the gene matches. The CDR3 is 17 residues long. Per the germline V gene, CDR1 is SGHNT and CDR2 is YYREEE (reference sequence). CDR3 nucleotide sequence: TGTGCCAGCAGCTTGGGGTCTCGGACAGGGGTCCCCGGGGAGCTGTTTTTT. Translating it yields CASSLGSRTGVPGELFF.

The chain couples TRBV7-2 to TRBJ1-2; D might be TRBD1 (5 bases). CDR3 size: 17 residues. Trimming took off 1 base at V and 4 bases at J, with 19 bases between the two ends. Germline-derived CDR1 and CDR2 are SGHTA and FQGNSA. The CDR3 loop is CASSLDIHSRGSYGYTF. CDR3 in DNA: TGTGCCAGCAGCTTAGACATCCATTCGAGGGGATCCTATGGCTACACCTTC.

The CDR3 DNA is TGTGCCAGCAGCTTCCGGGCTAATGAAAAACTGTTTTTT. Its protein is CASSFRANEKLFF. The rearrangement links TRBV7-9 to TRBJ1-4; no reliable D call. This CDR3 has 13 amino acids. V lost 3 bases and J lost 3, with 5 bases in between. Germline CDR1 reads SEHNR; CDR2 reads FQNEAQ (reference sequence).

The chain recombines TRBV19 with TRBJ2-7; TRBD2 matches at 11 bases. The CDR3 is 15 residues long. J gave up 6 bases and V 7 bases, and 11 bases lay outside the gene matches. Germline CDR1 is LNHDA and CDR2 is SQIVND (reference sequence). The CDR3 loop reads CASTSSSGGPGEQYF. For the CDR3, the DNA is TGTGCCAGTACCAGTTCTAGCGGGGGGCCGGGCGAGCAGTACTTC. Full variable domain (rest looked up from reference TRBV19 and TRBJ2-7): DGGITQSPKYLFRKEGQNVTLSCEQNLNHDAMYWYRQDPGQGLRLIYYSQIVNDFQKGDIAEGYSVSREKKESFPLTVTSAQKNPTAFYLCASTSSSGGPGEQYFGPGTRLTVT.

The chain combines TRBV5-6 with TRBJ1-4; D may be TRBD1 (6 bases). CDR3 length equals 15 residues. The V and J ends lost 1 base and 8 bases respectively, with 15 bases between them. CDR1 is SGHDT and CDR2 is YYEEEE in the germline V gene. The CDR3 coding sequence is TGTGCCAGCAGCTTGATAGGGGGACCGGGGGAAAAACTGTTTTTT. This translates into CASSLIGGPGEKLFF.

This chain joins TRBV28 and TRBJ1-5, with 9 nucleotides matching TRBD1. The CDR3 has 14 amino acids. V dropped 6 bases and J dropped 7; count of bases not matched to a gene: 7. Looked up from germline, CDR1 is MDHEN and CDR2 is SYDVKM. As DNA, the CDR3 is TGTGCCAGCAGCTACAGGGGGCGCGCACAGCCCCAGCATTTT. It is translated as CASSYRGRAQPQHF. The full variable domain, with the rest looked up from reference TRBV28 and TRBJ1-5, is DVKVTQSSRYLVKRTGEKVFLECVQDMDHENMFWYRQDPGLGLRLIYFSYDVKMKEKGDIPEGYSVSREKKERFSLILESASTNQTSMYLCASSYRGRAQPQHFGDGTRLSIL.

The V and J genes are TRBV10-3 and TRBJ1-2; 10 bases align to TRBD1. This CDR3 is 14 amino acids long. Germline V gene data show CDR1 as ENHRY and CDR2 as SYGVKD. With 4 bases clipped from V and 14 bases from J, the junction kept 13 bases outside the gene matches. The CDR3 nucleotides read TGTGCCATCAGTGGTGGTCTGGGACAGGGGATACTTACCTTC. Protein: CAISGGLGQGILTF.